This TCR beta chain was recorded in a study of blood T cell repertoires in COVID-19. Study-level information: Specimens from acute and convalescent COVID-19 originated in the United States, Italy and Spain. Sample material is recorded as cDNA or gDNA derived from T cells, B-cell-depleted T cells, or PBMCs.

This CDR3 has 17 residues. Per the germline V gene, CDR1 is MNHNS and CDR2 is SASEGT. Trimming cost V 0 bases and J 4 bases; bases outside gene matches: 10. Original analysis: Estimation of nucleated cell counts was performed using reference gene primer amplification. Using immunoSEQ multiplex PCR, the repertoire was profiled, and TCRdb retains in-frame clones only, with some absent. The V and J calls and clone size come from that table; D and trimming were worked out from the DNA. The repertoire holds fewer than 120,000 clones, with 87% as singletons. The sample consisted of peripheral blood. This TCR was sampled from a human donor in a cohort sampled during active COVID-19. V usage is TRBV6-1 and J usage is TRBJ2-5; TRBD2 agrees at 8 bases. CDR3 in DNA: TGTGCCAGCAGTGAAGCGCCCCTAGCGGGTAGGGGAGAGACCCAGTACTTC. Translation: CASSEAPLAGRGETQYF.